A single sample is the source of the 3 T cell receptor beta chains below, sequenced in a study of T cell responses to AZD1222 COVID-19 vaccine. TCRdb's copy holds only in-frame clones and misses some; the assay was immunoSEQ multiplex PCR. The sample lists roughly 150,000 clones; roughly 90% were seen once. Sample: peripheral blood, taken on day 0 of AZD1222 vaccination. These receptors all stem from an adult in good health.

The genes are TRBV5-3 and TRBJ2-7, with D tentatively TRBD1 or TRBD2 (9 bases each). TRBV5-3 is an ORF, and what it does is uncertain. The CDR3 consists of 16 residues. V was cut by 9 bases and J by 5 bases, with 27 bases left in between. CDR3 region: CAKRDREWVAGDEQYF. In nucleotides, the CDR3 is TGTGCCAAACGGGACAGGGAGTGGGTAGCGGGAGACGAGCAGTACTTC.

The gene calls are TRBV6-5 and TRBJ1-3, with a tentative D call TRBD1 (6 bases). The germline V gene encodes CDR1 MNHEY and CDR2 SVGAGI. The CDR3 covers 16 residues. Trimming left V 2 bases short and J 0 bases short, with 11 bases between. The CDR3 coding sequence is TGTGCCAGCAGTTACGGGGACATTACCTCTGGAAACACCATATATTTT. Residues: CASSYGDITSGNTIYF.

The V call is TRBV3-1 (or the pseudogene TRBV3-2), the J call TRBJ1-3; 7 bases map to TRBD1. Germline V CDR1 and CDR2: LGHDT, YNNKEL (reference sequence). J gave up 0 bases and V 4 bases, and 6 bases lay outside the gene matches. The CDR3 is made up of 16 amino acids. In DNA, the CDR3 is TGTGCCAGCAGCCCGACAGGGTCAGACTCTGGAAACACCATATATTTT. The encoded protein is CASSPTGSDSGNTIYF.